The 7 T cell receptor beta chains reported below all come from one sample, sequenced in a study of T cell responses to AZD1222 COVID-19 vaccine. The protocol was immunoSEQ multiplex PCR, while the TCRdb copy is restricted to in-frame clones and leaves out a portion. The table shows about 150,000 clones, with 90% to 95% occurring only once. The material was peripheral blood, obtained on day 0 of AZD1222 vaccination. The receptor source for this set is an adult in good health.

This clone was detected only a few times. V and J are TRBV19 and TRBJ1-5, with 9 nucleotides matching TRBD1. CDR1 LNHDA and CDR2 SQIVND come from the germline V gene (reference sequence). Losses at the gene ends were 8 bases for V and 3 bases for J; bases not matched to a gene: 2. The CDR3 totals 13 residues. In DNA form, the CDR3 reads TGTGCCAGTGGACAGGGGCCCAATCAGCCCCAGCATTTT. Translation gives CASGQGPNQPQHF.

The V gene is TRBV11-2, the J gene TRBJ1-4; 8 bases are shared with TRBD1. Germline V gene data show CDR1 as SGHAT and CDR2 as FQNNGV. This CDR3 has 15 residues. The V segment lost 5 bases and the J segment 6 bases; nucleotides outside the gene matches: 8. Here the CDR3 DNA reads TGTGCCAGCAGCCCCGGGACAGGAGGCGATGAAAAACTGTTTTTT. This gives the protein CASSPGTGGDEKLFF.

This clone was observed once. V is TRBV6-5 and J is TRBJ2-3, with 7 bases lining up with TRBD1. The CDR3 runs to 14 residues. Germline trimming cut 5 bases from V and 2 bases from J; bases unmatched to any gene: 4. Germline assignment: CDR1 MNHEY and CDR2 SVGAGI. The CDR3 nucleotides read TGTGCCAGCAGTCCGACAGGGCTCACAGATACGCAGTATTTT. Protein sequence: CASSPTGLTDTQYF.

The chain joins TRBV19 to TRBJ2-4, with 13 positions matching TRBD2. The trim removed 5 bases at V and 5 bases at J, leaving 15 bases unmatched. The CDR3 loop spans 19 amino acids. Germline V gives CDR1 LNHDA, CDR2 SQIVND (reference sequence). The CDR3: CASSFSPNRLAGGQNIQYF. The CDR3 coding sequence is TGTGCCAGTAGTTTCAGCCCCAACCGACTAGCGGGAGGCCAAAACATTCAGTACTTC.

This clone occurred once. The chain uses TRBV9 and TRBJ2-1; 12 bases align to TRBD2. The ends lost 4 bases at V and 8 bases at J; junction bases unmatched: 10. This CDR3 has 16 residues. The V gene's germline CDR1 is SGDLS and CDR2 YYNGEE. This chain's CDR3 is CASSSRTSGIADEQFF. The CDR3 nucleotides are TGTGCCAGCAGCTCTAGGACTAGCGGGATTGCCGATGAGCAGTTCTTC.

The V gene is TRBV28, the J gene TRBJ1-1; no reliable D call. The V gene's germline CDR1 is MDHEN and CDR2 SYDVKM. This CDR3 has 11 amino acids. Trimming took off 7 bases at V and 2 bases at J, with 5 bases between the two ends. CDR3 in amino acids: CASKLNTEAFF. In nucleotides, the CDR3 is TGTGCCAGCAAGCTTAACACTGAAGCTTTCTTT.

This sequence joins TRBV28 and TRBJ1-5; D remains unclear. The CDR3 spans 12 residues. In germline, CDR1 is MDHEN, CDR2 SYDVKM. V was trimmed by 8 bases and J by 8 bases, leaving 13 bases between them. The CDR3 sequence: CASGVSGEPQHF. The CDR3 bases are TGTGCCAGCGGAGTGTCCGGGGAGCCCCAGCATTTT.